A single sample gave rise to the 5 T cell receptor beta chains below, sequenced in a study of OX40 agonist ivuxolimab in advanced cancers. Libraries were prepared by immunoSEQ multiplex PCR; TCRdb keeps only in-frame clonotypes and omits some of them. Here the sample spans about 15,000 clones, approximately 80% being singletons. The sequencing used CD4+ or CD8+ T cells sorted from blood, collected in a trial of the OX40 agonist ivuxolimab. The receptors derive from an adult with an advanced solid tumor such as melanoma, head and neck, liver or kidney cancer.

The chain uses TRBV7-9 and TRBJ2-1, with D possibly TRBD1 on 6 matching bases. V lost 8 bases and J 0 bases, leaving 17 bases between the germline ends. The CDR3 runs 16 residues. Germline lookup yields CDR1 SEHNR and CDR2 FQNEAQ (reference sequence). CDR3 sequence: CASEGPQGSSYNEQFF. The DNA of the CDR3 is TGTGCCAGCGAGGGTCCGCAGGGGAGCTCCTACAATGAGCAGTTCTTC.

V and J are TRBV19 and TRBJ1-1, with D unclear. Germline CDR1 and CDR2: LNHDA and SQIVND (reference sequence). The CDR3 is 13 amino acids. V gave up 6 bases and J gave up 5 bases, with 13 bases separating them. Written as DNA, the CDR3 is TGTGCCAGTAGCATACTGTGGAGGACTGAAGCTTTCTTT. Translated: CASSILWRTEAFF.

In DNA form, the CDR3 reads TGCGCCAGCAGCGGCACCGTCCGGAATGAAAAACTGTTTTTT. Translation gives CASSGTVRNEKLFF. The rearrangement uses TRBV4-1 and TRBJ1-4; no firm D call. Per germline, CDR1 MGHRA and CDR2 YSYEKL. V gave up 5 bases and J gave up 5 bases, with 12 bases separating them. The CDR3 length is 14 residues.

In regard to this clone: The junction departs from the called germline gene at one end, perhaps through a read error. The CDR3 loop reads CASSSTVVGNRPQHF. In DNA form, the CDR3 reads TGTGCCAGCAGCTCAACGGTGGTTGGTAATCGGCCCCAGCATTTT. This rearrangement joins TRBV27 to TRBJ1-5; D is ambiguous. The germline V gene has CDR1 MNHEY and CDR2 SMNVEV (reference sequence). The CDR3 sequence is 15 residues long.

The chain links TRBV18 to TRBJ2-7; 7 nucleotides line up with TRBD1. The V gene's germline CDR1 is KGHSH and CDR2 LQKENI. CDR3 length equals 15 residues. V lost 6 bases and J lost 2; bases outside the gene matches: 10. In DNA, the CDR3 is TGTGCCAGCTCTCTTTCCGGGACAGTTGCCTACGAGCAGTACTTC. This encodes CASSLSGTVAYEQYF.